This T cell receptor beta chain was identified in a study of blood T cells in healthy people across ages. Study-wide context: Template switching picked up about one barcoded beta molecule for each two T cells.

The germline V gene has CDR1 MNHEY and CDR2 SMNVEV (reference sequence). CDR3 length: 14 residues. Between the trimmed V and J ends, which lost 5 bases and 1 base, there was a span of 12 bases. The use of a sample-barcoded 5' primer and a J-beta primer mix characterized a second PCR of about 7 to 12 cycles. TCRdb reanalysed the 5' RACE reads using MiXCR and keeps one entry per CDR3 protein. Of 760,000 or so distinct CDR3 sequences detected, 25% appear once; the ten largest clones hold roughly 9%. The same data also went into a second study, on T cells of mothers and their children. Per that paper: Mothers yielded over 8 million CDR3 reads, children about 2.8 million each.

Source material: blood. This rearrangement joins TRBV27 to TRBJ2-7; D is perhaps TRBD1 (6 bases). The receptor was isolated from a boy aged 5-17 years in good health. CDR3 in amino acids: CASSPQGYSYEQYF. As DNA, the CDR3 is TGTGCCAGCAGTCCCCAGGGGTATTCCTACGAGCAGTACTTC.